Listed here are 21 T cell receptor beta chains from one sample, sequenced in a study of molecular identifiers for immune sequencing clone quantification. Using its own MiXCR run on the PCR reads, TCRdb lists one record per CDR3 protein. The sample includes about 9,800 distinct CDR3 sequences, 15% to 20% of them seen just once. Sequenced input: naive CD8+ T cells from blood, with Jurkat cell RNA spiked in. The sample's subset: FACS-sorted CD8+CD4-CCR7+CD45RA+ naive T cells. The receptors were sampled from a human donor in good health. Some libraries in this study had Jurkat cell RNA spiked in.

By sample fraction, this clonotype is medium-sized (0.01 to 0.1%). The J gene is TRBJ2-7, the V gene TRBV4-3; D ambiguous. The germline gives CDR1 LGHNA, CDR2 YSLEER. V was cut by 0 bases and J by 0 bases, with 9 bases left in between. CDR3 length: 15 amino acids. The CDR3 here is CASSQDLGNSYEQYF. The CDR3, as DNA: TGCGCCAGCAGCCAAGACCTTGGGAACTCCTACGAGCAGTACTTC.

This clonotype occurred many times. This chain uses TRBV6-5 with TRBJ2-5; D unresolved. The germline V and J ends were trimmed by 5 bases and 2 bases, with 9 bases remaining between them. This CDR3 has 13 amino acids. Germline V lookup: CDR1 MNHEY, CDR2 SVGAGI. In DNA, the CDR3 is TGTGCCAGCAGTCCCAGTGGGCAAGAGACCCAGTACTTC. Translating gives CASSPSGQETQYF.

The chain employs TRBV20-1 and TRBJ1-2; possibly TRBD1 for D (6 bases). Between the trimmed V and J ends, which lost 6 bases and 6 bases, there was a span of 11 bases. The CDR3 contains 11 residues. Germline lookup yields CDR1 DFQATT and CDR2 SNEGSKA (reference sequence). CDR3 coding DNA: TGCAGTGCCAGGACAGAGAATGGCTACACCTTC. This gives the protein CSARTENGYTF.

The sample holds many counts of this clonotype. The chain links TRBV20-1 to TRBJ2-3, with a tentative D call TRBD1 (6 bases). Trimming shortened V by 6 bases and J by 2 bases, and 24 bases separated the two germline ends. CDR1 is DFQATT and CDR2 is SNEGSKA in the germline V gene (reference sequence). CDR3 length: 17 amino acids. The CDR3 DNA reads as TGCAGTGCCCCAGGATTGAACAGGGCCATATACACAGATACGCAGTATTTT. This encodes CSAPGLNRAIYTDTQYF.

This clonotype is medium-sized. The chain links TRBV4-3 to TRBJ2-3; D remains ambiguous. CDR1 is LGHNA, CDR2 YSLEER, per germline. The CDR3 covers 13 residues. The V end lost 0 bases, the J end lost 4 bases, and 5 bases lay between the germline ends. Here the CDR3 DNA reads TGCGCCAGCAGCCAAGATTGGTCAGATACGCAGTATTTT. Amino acid sequence: CASSQDWSDTQYF.

This clonotype is medium-sized in the sample. The chain recombines TRBV9 with TRBJ2-2; 9 nucleotides match TRBD2. Trimming at V came to 3 bases and at J to 5 bases, leaving 5 bases not matched to a gene. The length of the CDR3 is 15 residues. Per the germline V gene, CDR1 is SGDLS and CDR2 is YYNGEE. CDR3 sequence: CASSGLAETTGELFF. The CDR3 DNA reads as TGTGCCAGCAGCGGACTAGCGGAAACAACCGGGGAGCTGTTTTTT.

This clonotype was counted ten times or more. This rearrangement joins TRBV19 to TRBJ2-2, with TRBD1 matching 9 bases. Trimming took 1 base from V and 5 from J; bases not matched to a gene: 2. The CDR3 covers 15 residues. Per germline, CDR1 LNHDA and CDR2 SQIVND (reference sequence). CDR3 sequence: CASSIGTGATGELFF. In DNA form, the CDR3 reads TGTGCCAGTAGTATAGGGACAGGGGCGACCGGGGAGCTGTTTTTT. Using reference TRBV19 and TRBJ2-2 for the parts outside the CDR3, the full variable domain is DGGITQSPKYLFRKEGQNVTLSCEQNLNHDAMYWYRQDPGQGLRLIYYSQIVNDFQKGDIAEGYSVSREKKESFPLTVTSAQKNPTAFYLCASSIGTGATGELFFGEGSRLTVL.

This clonotype was recorded at least ten times. This chain links TRBV14 with TRBJ1-1; D is possibly TRBD1 (6 bases). The germline gives CDR1 SGHDN, CDR2 FVKESK. V lost 2 bases to trimming and J lost 5 bases, with 24 bases between them. The CDR3 covers 18 residues. CDR3 region: CASSQTQSQGRRGTEAFF. The CDR3 coding sequence is TGTGCCAGCAGCCAAACCCAAAGCCAGGGAAGAAGGGGGACTGAAGCTTTCTTT.

A note on this clonotype: Since a much larger clone is just one base distant, this may be a read error. The chain has TRBV12-3 or TRBV12-4 and TRBJ2-2, with D perhaps matching TRBD1 or TRBD2 (6 bases each). The CDR3 sequence is 15 residues long. Between the trimmed V and J ends, which lost 8 bases and 4 bases, there was a span of 17 bases. CDR3 sequence reads: CASQSGASSTGELFF. CDR3 coding DNA: TGTGCCAGCCAGTCGGGGGCGTCTAGCACCGGGGAGCTGTTTTTT.

The chain links TRBV9 to TRBJ1-6; D is undetermined. V lost 0 bases and J 9 bases, leaving 4 bases between the germline ends. CDR1 SGDLS and CDR2 YYNGEE come from the germline V gene. CDR3 length: 12 amino acids. CDR3 nucleotide sequence: TGTGCCAGCAGCGTAGGGATTTCACCCCTCCACTTT. It specifies CASSVGISPLHF.

In its sample, this clonotype is medium-sized. The gene calls are TRBV7-8 and TRBJ1-4, with D maybe TRBD1 (5 bases). This CDR3 has 16 residues. Germline values: CDR1 SGHVS, CDR2 FQNEAQ. V shed 1 base and J shed 5 bases, with 14 bases lying between them. The CDR3 loop reads CASSLEWQGLNEKLFF. The CDR3 DNA sequence: TGTGCCAGCAGCTTAGAGTGGCAGGGATTAAATGAAAAACTGTTTTTT.

This clonotype is termed medium-sized. The J gene is TRBJ2-3, the V gene TRBV29-1; 11 bases align to TRBD2. With 7 bases clipped from V and 4 bases from J, the junction kept 7 bases outside the gene matches. Germline V gene lookup returns CDR1 SQVTM and CDR2 ANQGSEA. The CDR3 is 14 amino acids. CDR3 region: CSAGGLAVPDTQYF. The CDR3 DNA sequence: TGCAGCGCCGGGGGACTAGCGGTCCCAGATACGCAGTATTTT.

The chain carries TRBV9 and TRBJ2-6; D is uncertain. The CDR3 has 17 residues. Per the germline V gene, CDR1 is SGDLS and CDR2 is YYNGEE. V was pared by 0 bases and J by 2 bases, with 12 bases between. As DNA, the CDR3 is TGTGCCAGCAGCGTAGATGGTAGGCCGACTGGGGCCAACGTCCTGACTTTC. Translation gives CASSVDGRPTGANVLTF.

This clonotype was observed at least ten times. The rearrangement links TRBV20-1 to TRBJ1-6, with D possibly matching TRBD1 (5 bases). V was cut by 4 bases and J by 8 bases, with 18 bases left in between. Germline V CDR1 and CDR2: DFQATT, SNEGSKA (reference sequence). The CDR3 length is 15 residues. CDR3 DNA sequence: TGCAGTGCTATCCCAGGGACGGGCTGGGATTCACCCCTCCACTTT. Residues: CSAIPGTGWDSPLHF.

By share of the sample, this clonotype is medium-sized. The rearrangement joins TRBV19 to TRBJ1-1; D not resolved. Germline loops: CDR1 LNHDA, CDR2 SQIVND (reference sequence). Trimming took 5 bases from V and 0 from J, leaving 13 bases between them. This CDR3 has 15 amino acids. The CDR3 DNA reads as TGTGCCAGTAGTTTCGGGGAGAATTTGAACACTGAAGCTTTCTTT. Residues: CASSFGENLNTEAFF.

The V call is TRBV7-2, the J call TRBJ2-7; 13 nucleotides match TRBD2. Germline lookup yields CDR1 SGHTA and CDR2 FQGNSA. CDR3 length equals 14 residues. Unmatched junction bases numbered 3, after V lost 5 bases and J lost 5 bases. CDR3 sequence reads: CASSPGLAGDEQYF. The DNA of the CDR3 is TGTGCCAGCAGCCCAGGACTAGCGGGAGACGAGCAGTACTTC.

By share of the sample, this clonotype is medium-sized. The J gene is TRBJ2-7, the V gene TRBV4-3; 8 positions agree with TRBD2. Germline V lookup: CDR1 LGHNA, CDR2 YSLEER. This CDR3 contains 15 residues. V shed 5 bases and J 7 bases; nucleotides not matched to a gene: 13. CDR3: CASSSTRLAYEEQYF. CDR3 sequence (DNA): TGCGCCAGCAGCTCTACAAGACTAGCGTATGAGGAGCAGTACTTC.

This clonotype was counted many times. This chain joins TRBV20-1 and TRBJ2-7, with no clear D. From germline, CDR1 is DFQATT and CDR2 SNEGSKA (reference sequence). V lost 0 bases and J lost 5, with 14 bases in between. The CDR3 covers 14 residues. This CDR3 reads CSARDLGSSNEQYF. CDR3 in DNA: TGCAGTGCTAGAGATTTAGGCAGTTCCAACGAGCAGTACTTC.

This clonotype was counted at least ten times. This rearrangement joins TRBV12-3 or TRBV12-4 to TRBJ2-1; tentatively, D is TRBD1 (5 bases). Trimming stripped 3 bases from V and 4 bases from J, with 10 bases between. The length of the CDR3 is 14 residues. The CDR3 spells CASSFPDSYNEQFF. CDR3 DNA: TGTGCCAGCAGTTTCCCCGACAGTTACAATGAGCAGTTCTTC.

By share, this clonotype counts as medium-sized. This chain joins TRBV28 and TRBJ2-6, with TRBD1 matching over 7 bases. The CDR3 has 16 residues. Unmatched junction bases numbered 0, after V lost 1 base and J lost 0 bases. Germline assignment: CDR1 MDHEN and CDR2 SYDVKM. CDR3 DNA: TGTGCCAGCAGTTTATACAGGGGCTCTGGGGCCAACGTCCTGACTTTC. This encodes CASSLYRGSGANVLTF.

The sample holds many counts of this clonotype. The gene calls are TRBV29-1 and TRBJ1-1; D perhaps matches TRBD1 (6 bases). The V end was cut by 7 bases, the J end by 1 base, with 7 bases between. This CDR3 is built from 11 residues. CDR1 and CDR2 (germline): SQVTM, ANQGSEA. CDR3 bases: TGCAGCGCGGACAGGAACACTGAAGCTTTCTTT. It specifies CSADRNTEAFF.